This T cell receptor (beta chain) derives from a study of shared clonotypes between healthy human individuals. Whole-study results and caveats: Only blood samples were collected, and tissue repertoires likely differ. Sequencing depth was predicted to influence how clonotypes are shared among donors.

It was at deep level that the assay was run. The repertoire was sequenced with immunoSEQ multiplex PCR; TCRdb's copy has only in-frame clones and lacks some. This sample has roughly 510,000 clones; 60% to 80% occur once, and the top ten carry approximately 13%. V lost 5 bases, J lost 3 bases, and 6 bases stayed unmatched. CDR1 and CDR2 (germline): MDHEN, SYDVKM. The CDR3 extends over 14 amino acids. A note on this clone: Its antigen is not identified.

Participating donors were healthy, HIV-negative adults free of recent acute infections or vaccinations. V gene TRBV28 combines with J gene TRBJ2-7; TRBD2 agrees at 8 bases. The sequence came from a woman between 35 and 50 years old in good health. Some clones in this sample may be carry-over from other donors' samples. Sequenced material: PBMCs. CDR3 loop: CASSPGREVYEQYF. DNA of the CDR3: TGTGCCAGCAGTCCTGGGCGGGAGGTCTACGAGCAGTACTTC.